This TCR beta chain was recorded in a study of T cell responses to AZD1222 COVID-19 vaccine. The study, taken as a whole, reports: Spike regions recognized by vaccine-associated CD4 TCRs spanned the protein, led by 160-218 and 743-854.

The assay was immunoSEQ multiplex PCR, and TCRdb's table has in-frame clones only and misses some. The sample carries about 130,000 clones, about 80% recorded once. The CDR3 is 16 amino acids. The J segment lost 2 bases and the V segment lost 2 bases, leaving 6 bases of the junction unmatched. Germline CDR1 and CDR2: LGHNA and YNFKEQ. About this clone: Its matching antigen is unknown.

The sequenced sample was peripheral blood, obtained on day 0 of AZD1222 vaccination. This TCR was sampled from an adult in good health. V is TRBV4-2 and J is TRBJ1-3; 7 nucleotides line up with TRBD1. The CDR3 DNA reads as TGTGCCAGCAGCCAACAGGGGGGGATCACTGGAAACACCATATATTTT. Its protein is CASSQQGGITGNTIYF.